This paragraph reports one TCR beta chain. The sample originates from a study of blood T cell repertoires in COVID-19. Study-wide context: Sample material is recorded as cDNA or gDNA derived from T cells, B-cell-depleted T cells, or PBMCs.

Assay: immunoSEQ multiplex PCR; the TCRdb copy retains only in-frame clones and omits some. The table includes approximately 300,000 clones, around 82% detected once. Germline V gene sequence: CDR1 SGDLS, CDR2 YYNGEE. The CDR3 length is 14 residues. V lost 2 bases and J 4 bases, leaving 9 bases between the germline ends. The source of this sequence is a person between 65 and 79 years old with COVID-19, enrolled during active disease. The V gene is TRBV9, the J gene TRBJ2-2; D might be TRBD2 (5 bases). The sequencing input was peripheral blood. Here the CDR3 DNA reads TGTGCCAGCAGCGTTTTGGGGAGCACCGGGGAGCTGTTTTTT. This sequence encodes CASSVLGSTGELFF.